Shown below are 22 T cell receptor beta chains from a single sample sequenced in a study of neurological immune-mediated disorders. TCRdb recomputed calls from the 5' RACE reads with MiXCR, one row per CDR3 protein. The repertoire holds roughly 75,000 distinct CDR3 sequences, with 12% to 15% as singletons. The time point was: longitudinal time-point 1 (baseline). The sample taken for sequencing was PBMCs. All receptors come from a female donor with HTLV-1-associated myelopathy (HAM/TSP).

V gene TRBV20-1 combines with J gene TRBJ1-1; maybe TRBD1 (5 bases). Per germline, CDR1 DFQATT and CDR2 SNEGSKA (reference sequence). V lost 3 bases and J 1 base, leaving 9 bases between the germline ends. The CDR3 sequence is 13 residues long. The CDR3 here is CSARGTGNTEAFF. CDR3 in DNA: TGCAGTGCTAGGGGTACAGGGAACACTGAAGCTTTCTTT.

In this sample, this clonotype turned up many times. The chain carries TRBV5-1 and TRBJ2-1; D may be TRBD1 (5 bases). The V gene's germline CDR1 is SGHRS and CDR2 YFSETQ. The CDR3 spans 13 residues. Trimming stripped 2 bases from V and 6 bases from J, with 9 bases between. The CDR3 reads CASSFQGTNEQFF. The DNA for the CDR3 is TGCGCCAGCAGCTTTCAGGGAACCAATGAGCAGTTCTTC.

This clonotype was seen ten or more times. This chain uses TRBV5-6 with TRBJ1-6, with D possibly TRBD1 on 5 matching bases. V lost 0 bases and J lost 10, with 11 bases in between. Germline CDR1 is SGHDT and CDR2 is YYEEEE. CDR3 length: 14 residues. The CDR3 bases are TGTGCCAGCAGCTTGGAAAGGGGCGAATCACCCCTCCACTTT. Translation gives CASSLERGESPLHF.

This clonotype has at least ten counts. V gene TRBV11-2 combines with J gene TRBJ1-2; perhaps TRBD1 as D (6 bases). The CDR3 is made up of 15 amino acids. Trimming took 6 bases from V and 5 from J, leaving 19 bases between them. Germline V CDR1 and CDR2: SGHAT, FQNNGV. The chain's CDR3 is CASRNSEQGPYGYTF. CDR3 bases: TGTGCCAGCAGAAATAGCGAACAGGGACCTTATGGCTACACCTTC.

In its sample, this clonotype was seen many times. The chain uses TRBV9 and TRBJ1-6; 7 bases align to TRBD1. The CDR3 has 13 amino acids. The trim removed 3 bases at V and 10 bases at J, leaving 4 bases unmatched. Germline V gene sequence: CDR1 SGDLS, CDR2 YYNGEE. The CDR3 loop reads CASSAGGDSPLHF. The CDR3 region has the DNA TGTGCCAGCAGCGCAGGGGGTGACTCACCCCTCCACTTT. The variable domain in full, completed from reference TRBV9 and TRBJ1-6, reads DSGVTQTPKHLITATGQRVTLRCSPRSGDLSVYWYQQSLDQGLQFLIQYYNGEERAKGNILERFSAQQFPDLHSELNLSSLELGDSALYFCASSAGGDSPLHFGNGTRLTVT.

Ten or more counts support this clonotype. V usage is TRBV27 and J usage is TRBJ2-7; 9 nucleotides match TRBD1. This CDR3 comprises 15 residues. Per the germline V gene, CDR1 is MNHEY and CDR2 is SMNVEV (reference sequence). V shed 5 bases and J 4 bases; nucleotides not matched to a gene: 9. The CDR3 loop reads CASSAQGARRYEQYF. CDR3 sequence (DNA): TGTGCCAGCAGTGCACAGGGGGCGCGGCGGTACGAGCAGTACTTC.

This clonotype was counted at least ten times. This rearrangement joins TRBV9 to TRBJ2-3; tentatively, D is TRBD1 (6 bases). CDR1 is SGDLS, CDR2 YYNGEE, per germline. This CDR3 contains 15 residues. Between the trimmed V and J ends, which lost 0 bases and 3 bases, there was a span of 11 bases. This chain's CDR3 is CASSVARGRTDTQYF. DNA of the CDR3: TGTGCCAGCAGCGTAGCCAGGGGAAGAACAGATACGCAGTATTTT.

The gene calls are TRBV4-2 and TRBJ1-2; the D is unclear. CDR3 length: 13 amino acids. CDR1 and CDR2 (germline): LGHNA, YNFKEQ. The germline V and J ends were trimmed by 5 bases and 2 bases, with 9 bases remaining between them. In DNA form, the CDR3 reads TGTGCCAGCAGCTCGAGGGCAAACTATGGCTACACCTTC. Translation gives CASSSRANYGYTF.

In its sample, this clonotype was seen many times. The chain joins TRBV15 to TRBJ1-1; the D is unclear. V was clipped by 1 base and J by 6 bases, with 15 bases between them. The CDR3 covers 15 residues. Germline V gene data show CDR1 as LNHNV and CDR2 as YYDKDF (reference sequence). CDR3: CATSRGSAFDPEAFF. CDR3 DNA sequence: TGTGCCACCAGCAGAGGATCCGCATTCGACCCTGAAGCTTTCTTT.

This clonotype was seen many times. The chain employs TRBV5-1 and TRBJ2-1, with 8 nucleotides matching TRBD2. Germline lookup yields CDR1 SGHRS and CDR2 YFSETQ. The V and J ends lost 0 bases and 3 bases, in that order; junction bases with no gene match: 5. The CDR3 sequence is 16 residues long. The CDR3: CASSLVTSGYYNEQFF. CDR3 in DNA: TGCGCCAGCAGCTTGGTCACTAGCGGTTACTACAATGAGCAGTTCTTC. Complete variable domain (other parts from reference TRBV5-1 and TRBJ2-1): KAGVTQTPRYLIKTRGQQVTLSCSPISGHRSVSWYQQTPGQGLQFLFEYFSETQRNKGNFPGRFSGRQFSNSRSEMNVSTLELGDSALYLCASSLVTSGYYNEQFFGPGTRLTVL.

The rearrangement links TRBV29-1 to TRBJ2-2; tentative D call: TRBD2 (5 bases). Trimming left V 1 base short and J 4 bases short, with 10 bases between. There are 14 residues in the CDR3. CDR1 and CDR2 (germline): SQVTM, ANQGSEA. In DNA, the CDR3 is TGCAGCGTTGAAGGCGCGGGTAGCACCGGGGAGCTGTTTTTT. It translates to CSVEGAGSTGELFF.

This clonotype was observed at least ten times. The chain uses TRBV12-3 or TRBV12-4 and TRBJ1-1, with D possibly being TRBD1 (6 bases). V lost 3 bases and J 5 bases, leaving 10 bases between the germline ends. The CDR3 has 13 residues. CDR3 in amino acids: CASSFTGLTEAFF. CDR3 sequence (DNA): TGTGCCAGCAGTTTCACAGGGTTAACTGAAGCTTTCTTT.

In regard to this clonotype: A clone one base away is much larger, so this may be a read error. The V call is TRBV20-1, the J call TRBJ2-2, with D possibly called TRBD1 or TRBD2 (5 bases each). There are 15 residues in the CDR3. Germline values: CDR1 DFQATT, CDR2 SNEGSKA (reference sequence). The DNA of the CDR3 is TGCAGTGCTTATCTTGACAGCCCCAACACCGGGGATCTGTTTTTT. This sequence encodes CSAYLDSPNTGDLFF.

Many counts were recorded for this clonotype. This chain uses TRBV10-3 with TRBJ2-3, with D perhaps TRBD1 or TRBD2 (5 bases each). CDR3 size: 11 residues. Between the trimmed V and J ends, which lost 8 bases and 4 bases, there was a span of 7 bases. The germline gives CDR1 ENHRY, CDR2 SYGVKD. The CDR3 DNA follows: TGTGCCATCCGGGGCGCAGATACGCAGTATTTT. Residues: CAIRGADTQYF.

This clonotype occurred many times. The rearrangement uses TRBV24-1 and TRBJ2-1, with unresolved D. Deletions cut 3 bases from V and 0 bases from J, with 11 bases between. This CDR3 comprises 16 residues. The germline V gene has CDR1 KGHDR and CDR2 SFDVKD. The chain's CDR3 is CATSDGVAVSYNEQFF. CDR3 nucleotide sequence: TGTGCCACCAGTGATGGTGTAGCAGTCTCCTACAATGAGCAGTTCTTC.

The sample holds many counts of this clonotype. The gene calls are TRBV9 and TRBJ1-3; the D is unclear. CDR1 is SGDLS, CDR2 YYNGEE, per germline. Trimming removed 4 bases from V and 3 bases from J, with 14 bases in between. The CDR3 covers 15 residues. CDR3 nucleotide sequence: TGTGCCAGCAGCTCCCCCCCAGCGGGTGGAAACACCATATATTTT. Amino acids: CASSSPPAGGNTIYF. Filled out from reference TRBV9 and TRBJ1-3, the complete variable domain reads DSGVTQTPKHLITATGQRVTLRCSPRSGDLSVYWYQQSLDQGLQFLIQYYNGEERAKGNILERFSAQQFPDLHSELNLSSLELGDSALYFCASSSPPAGGNTIYFGEGSWLTVV.

In its sample, this clonotype was seen a few times. This sequence joins TRBV12-3 or TRBV12-4 and TRBJ2-1; D may correspond to TRBD1 or TRBD2 (5 bases each). With 6 bases removed from V and 6 bases from J, the gap between germline ends came to 18 bases. The CDR3 consists of 15 residues. CDR3 DNA: TGTGCCAGCAGGGCCGGGGCCCCTACCTTCAATGAGCAGTTCTTC. Translated, it gives CASRAGAPTFNEQFF.

This clonotype was counted ten times or more. The chain has TRBV7-8 and TRBJ1-5; D is uncertain. Trimming removed 8 bases at V and 2 bases at J, with 7 bases between. Germline assignment: CDR1 SGHVS and CDR2 FQNEAQ. This CDR3 is built from 12 residues. CDR3 sequence reads: CASGVGNQPQHF. CDR3 sequence (DNA): TGTGCCAGCGGGGTTGGCAATCAGCCCCAGCATTTT. The whole variable domain, filled in from reference TRBV7-8 and TRBJ1-5, reads GAGVSQSPRYKVAKRGQDVALRCDPISGHVSLFWYQQALGQGPEFLTYFQNEAQLDKSGLPSDRFFAERPEGSVSTLKIQRTQQEDSAVYLCASGVGNQPQHFGDGTRLSIL.

On this clonotype itself: A much larger clone sits a single nucleotide away, making a read error possible. V is TRBV28 and J is TRBJ1-5; tentative D call: TRBD1 (6 bases). The V gene's germline CDR1 is MDHEN and CDR2 SYDVKM. This CDR3 is built from 18 residues. Trimming removed 3 bases from V and 1 base from J, with 19 bases in between. CDR3 protein: CASSLDSSKPLSNQPQHF. Here the CDR3 DNA reads TGTGCCAGCAGTTTGGACAGCTCGAAGCCCCTGAGCAATCAGCCCCAGCATTTT.

Details on this clonotype: Germline and junction disagree at one end, which may indicate a read error. The rearrangement joins TRBV4-1 to TRBJ2-2; 11 bases align to TRBD1. CDR1 MGHRA and CDR2 YSYEKL come from the germline V gene. The CDR3 is made up of 15 amino acids. Written as DNA, the CDR3 is TGTTCCAGCAGCCACCCGGGACAGGGGGACGGGGAGCTGTTTTTT. It codes for CSSSHPGQGDGELFF.

The table lists this clonotype with many counts. V gene TRBV7-3 combines with J gene TRBJ1-1; D gene unclear. Germline CDR1 is SGHTA and CDR2 is FQGTGA. Trimming took 0 bases from V and 1 from J, leaving 6 bases between them. There are 14 residues in the CDR3. The CDR3 DNA reads TGTGCCAGCAGCTTAACAGGGAAGAACACTGAAGCTTTCTTT. It is translated as CASSLTGKNTEAFF.

Ten or more counts support this clonotype. This rearrangement joins TRBV2 to TRBJ2-3, with 11 bases matching TRBD2. Germline-derived CDR1 and CDR2 are SNHLY and FYNNEI. The CDR3 contains 14 residues. The V segment lost 10 bases and the J segment 1 base; nucleotides outside the gene matches: 4. Written as DNA, the CDR3 is TGTGCCACCAGACTAGCGGGGCGCACAGATACGCAGTATTTT. Encoded protein: CATRLAGRTDTQYF.